The 26 T cell receptor beta chains below were found in one sample sequenced in a study of beta chain features in type 1 diabetes (dated by TCRdb to between 2018 and 2020). The library came from the immunoSEQ multiplex PCR assay. The High Capacity cDNA Reverse Transcription Kit was used to reverse transcribe all of the isolated RNA, meaning that expressed TCRB transcripts were what got sequenced. The table was pulled from immuneACCESS by TCRdb, which kept in-frame rearrangements only. Such tables lose some clones; where checked, under half of the loss comes from unresolved V genes, and the rest has no known cause. This sample comprises more than 150,000 clones, approximately 12% of them detected only once. The top ten clonotypes cover around 2% of the sample. Sequencing was carried out using central memory CD4+ T cells from blood. The receptors were sampled from a man aged 18 to 35 in good health.

This CDR3 is CASSPQGRKDGELFF. The CDR3 coding sequence is TGTGCCAGCTCACCACAGGGGCGCAAGGACGGGGAGCTGTTTTTT. This chain connects TRBV18 to TRBJ2-2, with a weak D call TRBD1 (5 bases). In germline, CDR1 is KGHSH, CDR2 LQKENI. CDR3 length: 15 amino acids. V was trimmed by 1 base and J by 7 bases, leaving 13 bases between them. The whole variable domain, filled in from reference TRBV18 and TRBJ2-2, reads NAGVMQNPRHLVRRRGQEARLRCSPMKGHSHVYWYRQLPEEGLKFMVYLQKENIIDESGMPKERFSAEFPKEGPSILRIQQVVRGDSAAYFCASSPQGRKDGELFFGEGSRLTVL.

Here the CDR3 reads CSVEVNQGNIQYF. The CDR3 nucleotides are TGCAGCGTTGAAGTTAACCAAGGAAACATTCAGTACTTC. The chain recombines TRBV29-1 with TRBJ2-4, with D uncertain. The CDR3 totals 13 residues. V dropped 1 base and J dropped 6 bases, with 10 bases sitting between them. Germline V gene data show CDR1 as SQVTM and CDR2 as ANQGSEA.

The chain is built from TRBV2 and TRBJ2-1; the match to TRBD2 covers 12 bases. Germline-derived CDR1 and CDR2 are SNHLY and FYNNEI. V lost 7 bases to trimming and J lost 8 bases; unmatched junction nucleotides: 9. The CDR3 is 15 residues long. Written as DNA, the CDR3 is TGTGCCAGCAAATCGACTAGCGGGAGAACTCATGAGCAGTTCTTC. Its translation: CASKSTSGRTHEQFF.

This chain connects TRBV29-1 to TRBJ2-7, with 7 bases that match TRBD2. The CDR3 has 13 residues. With V trimmed by 4 bases and J by 5 bases, 8 bases remained unmatched. Germline V gene data show CDR1 as SQVTM and CDR2 as ANQGSEA. The CDR3 protein is CSVAPGRGDEQYF. The DNA for the CDR3 is TGCAGCGTTGCCCCGGGACGGGGGGACGAGCAGTACTTC.

This clone was recorded a few times. The rearrangement uses TRBV6-6 and TRBJ1-2; D call uncertain. Looked up from germline, CDR1 is MNHNY and CDR2 is SVGAGI (reference sequence). Trimming left V 10 bases short and J 5 bases short, with 11 bases between. The CDR3 totals 11 residues. CDR3 nucleotide sequence: TGTGCCATCGGCCAGTCTTATGGCTACACCTTC. Amino acid sequence: CAIGQSYGYTF.

The rearrangement uses TRBV12-5 and TRBJ2-3; no clear D. Germline values: CDR1 LGHNT, CDR2 FRNRAP. Trimming shortened V by 4 bases and J by 4 bases, and 12 bases separated the two germline ends. The CDR3 is 14 amino acids. The CDR3 coding sequence is TGTGCTAGTGGTTCCCTTGCGAGGCCAGATACGCAGTATTTT. Residues: CASGSLARPDTQYF.

This clone has only a few counts. The gene calls are TRBV9 and TRBJ1-6; 7 nucleotides line up with TRBD1. Germline CDR1 SGDLS, CDR2 YYNGEE. V trimming: 3 bases; J trimming: 7 bases; junction bases outside the gene matches: 7. The CDR3 spans 15 residues. The CDR3 is CASSATGTVNSPLHF. In nucleotides, the CDR3 is TGTGCCAGCAGCGCCACCGGGACAGTAAATTCACCCCTCCACTTT.

As regards this clone: The sample holds other DNA sequences that translate to the same CDR3. The chain combines TRBV5-1 with TRBJ2-3; no definite D call. The CDR3 totals 14 residues. Germline V gene lookup returns CDR1 SGHRS and CDR2 YFSETQ. V lost 0 bases to trimming and J lost 2 bases, with 7 bases between them. The CDR3 sequence is CASSLEGNTDTQYF. CDR3 bases: TGCGCCAGCAGCTTGGAGGGAAACACAGATACGCAGTATTTT.

This clone was seen more than once but under ten times. J is TRBJ2-2 and V is TRBV4-3, with 8 bases identical to TRBD1. CDR3 length: 16 residues. The junction had 5 bases not matched to a gene; V was cut back by 3 bases and J by 2 bases. Germline assignment: CDR1 LGHNA and CDR2 YSLEER. CDR3 sequence reads: CASSQGQDPNTGELFF. CDR3 coding DNA: TGCGCCAGCAGCCAGGGACAGGATCCTAACACCGGGGAGCTGTTTTTT.

This clone was detected a few times. The same CDR3 can be traced to other DNA sequences in this sample. The CDR3 sequence is CASSFEGTEAFF. The CDR3 region has the DNA TGTGCCAGCAGCTTCGAAGGGACTGAAGCTTTCTTT. The rearrangement joins TRBV7-9 to TRBJ1-1, with D hard to call. Trimming took off 3 bases at V and 5 bases at J, with 7 bases between the two ends. Germline CDR1 and CDR2: SEHNR and FQNEAQ (reference sequence). The CDR3 has 12 residues.

This clone was picked up a small number of times. The chain employs TRBV29-1 and TRBJ1-4, with D tentatively TRBD1 (6 bases). The CDR3 totals 14 residues. The V gene lost 6 bases and the J gene lost 0 bases, with 11 bases spanning the gap. Germline-derived CDR1 and CDR2 are SQVTM and ANQGSEA. The CDR3 bases are TGCAGCGTCGCTAAGGGGGCAACTAATGAAAAACTGTTTTTT. Translating gives CSVAKGATNEKLFF.

The V and J genes are TRBV29-1 and TRBJ1-2; D is uncertain. In germline, CDR1 is SQVTM, CDR2 ANQGSEA. CDR3 length: 11 amino acids. Trimming removed 7 bases from V and 4 bases from J, with 10 bases in between. In DNA, the CDR3 is TGCAGCGCCTTAGAGAGCTATGGCTACACCTTC. It translates to CSALESYGYTF.

A word on this clone: A read error may produce the germline difference seen at one junction end. The chain recombines TRBV27 with TRBJ2-2; 8 bases fit TRBD2. The CDR3 consists of 13 residues. Germline V lookup: CDR1 MNHEY, CDR2 SMNVEV (reference sequence). CDR3 coding DNA: TGCCCCGGGAGGGGTGATAACACCGGGGAGCTGTTTTTT. It translates to CPGRGDNTGELFF.

This clone was seen a handful of times. V gene TRBV6-5 combines with J gene TRBJ2-5; a weak D match, TRBD1 (6 bases). Trimming left V 0 bases short and J 7 bases short, with 15 bases between. CDR1 and CDR2 from the germline V gene are MNHEY and SVGAGI. The CDR3 loop spans 15 amino acids. The CDR3 DNA sequence: TGTGCCAGCAGTTACTCGGCCCAGGGGATTGGGACCCAGTACTTC. It encodes CASSYSAQGIGTQYF.

V usage is TRBV27 and J usage is TRBJ2-3, with 9 nucleotides matching TRBD1. The germline V gene encodes CDR1 MNHEY and CDR2 SMNVEV (reference sequence). The CDR3 length is 12 residues. V was pared by 5 bases and J by 9 bases, with 3 bases of the junction left unmatched. CDR3 DNA: TGTGCCAGCAGTCAGACAGGGGGGACGCAGTATTTT. This gives the protein CASSQTGGTQYF.

This CDR3 reads CASSPRLAGAYDEQYF. For the CDR3, the DNA is TGTGCCAGCTCACCGCGCCTAGCGGGAGCGTACGACGAGCAGTACTTC. The rearrangement links TRBV18 to TRBJ2-7; TRBD2 agrees at 10 bases. The germline CDR1 and CDR2 sequences are KGHSH and LQKENI. Unmatched junction bases numbered 10, after V lost 3 bases and J lost 5 bases. The CDR3 totals 16 residues.

Worth noting for this clone: Other DNA sequences in this sample translate to the same CDR3. V is TRBV2 and J is TRBJ2-5; no definite D call. Germline V gene data show CDR1 as SNHLY and CDR2 as FYNNEI. CDR3 length: 11 residues. The germline V and J ends were trimmed by 7 bases and 3 bases, with 6 bases remaining between them. For the CDR3, the DNA is TGTGCCAGCACTCTGAAAGAGACCCAGTACTTC. It translates to CASTLKETQYF.

The rearrangement joins TRBV5-1 to TRBJ2-7; 10 nucleotides agree with TRBD1. J lost 4 bases, V lost 3 bases, and 13 bases had no gene match. Germline assignment: CDR1 SGHRS and CDR2 YFSETQ. The CDR3 length is 17 residues. CDR3 residues: CASSYYPGQGTTYEQYF. The CDR3 DNA reads as TGCGCCAGCAGCTACTACCCGGGACAGGGGACCACATACGAGCAGTACTTC.

The chain couples TRBV14 to TRBJ2-1; D possibly uses TRBD1 or TRBD2 (6 bases each). The germline V gene has CDR1 SGHDN and CDR2 FVKESK. V was shortened by 2 bases and J by 12 bases, with 14 bases between the two germline ends. This CDR3 region has 13 residues. The CDR3, as DNA: TGTGCCAGCAGCCAACAGCCGGGGGCACCGCAGTTCTTC. It translates to CASSQQPGAPQFF.

This clone was seen ten or more times. The chain links TRBV4-2 to TRBJ2-7, with 13 bases identical to TRBD2. The trim removed 0 bases at V and 11 bases at J, leaving 10 bases unmatched. Germline CDR1 and CDR2: LGHNA and YNFKEQ. The CDR3 has 16 amino acids. CDR3: CASSQELSRLAGGEYF. CDR3 sequence (DNA): TGTGCCAGCAGCCAAGAGTTATCTAGACTAGCGGGAGGAGAGTACTTC.

This clone was observed a handful of times. V is TRBV20-1 and J is TRBJ1-5; D gene unclear. Per the germline V gene, CDR1 is DFQATT and CDR2 is SNEGSKA (reference sequence). The V and J ends lost 2 bases and 6 bases respectively, with 5 bases between them. CDR3 length: 11 residues. Here the CDR3 reads CSARSGQPQHF. The CDR3 bases are TGCAGTGCTAGATCTGGTCAGCCCCAGCATTTT.

The V and J genes are TRBV29-1 and TRBJ1-2; maybe TRBD1 (5 bases). Germline V gene data show CDR1 as SQVTM and CDR2 as ANQGSEA. V was clipped by 3 bases and J by 4 bases, with 12 bases between them. The length of the CDR3 is 13 residues. The CDR3 reads CSVEAPGRYGYTF. The CDR3 DNA sequence: TGCAGCGTTGAGGCTCCGGGACGCTATGGCTACACCTTC.

As DNA, the CDR3 is TGTGCCAGCAGAGGTAGCAGCCAAGAGACCCAGTACTTC. Its translation is CASRGSSQETQYF. The chain is built from TRBV7-3 and TRBJ2-5; unclear D gene. Germline V gene sequence: CDR1 SGHTA, CDR2 FQGTGA. CDR3 length equals 13 residues. Trimming took 6 bases from V and 1 from J, leaving 9 bases between them.

This clone was detected a few times. The J gene is TRBJ2-7, the V gene TRBV5-1; 9 bases line up with TRBD1. Losses at the gene ends were 4 bases for V and 1 base for J; bases not matched to a gene: 6. CDR3 length equals 15 residues. CDR1 is SGHRS, CDR2 YFSETQ, per germline. DNA for the CDR3: TGCGCCAGCAGCCCGTGGGACAGGGCTTCCTACGAGCAGTACTTC. This encodes CASSPWDRASYEQYF. Together with reference TRBV5-1 and TRBJ2-7, the CDR3 gives the full variable domain: KAGVTQTPRYLIKTRGQQVTLSCSPISGHRSVSWYQQTPGQGLQFLFEYFSETQRNKGNFPGRFSGRQFSNSRSEMNVSTLELGDSALYLCASSPWDRASYEQYFGPGTRLTVT.

This clone appeared a few times. The rearrangement uses TRBV28 and TRBJ1-4; D is undetermined. Trimming took 4 bases from V and 7 from J, leaving 13 bases between them. The CDR3 length is 14 residues. Germline CDR1 reads MDHEN; CDR2 reads SYDVKM. CDR3 coding DNA: TGTGCCAGCAGTTCACGACGGGTAGCTGAAAAACTGTTTTTT. It codes for CASSSRRVAEKLFF.

This chain joins TRBV23-1 and TRBJ1-6; a weak D match, TRBD1 (6 bases). TRBV23-1 is classed as an ORF, of uncertain function. The V gene lost 0 bases and the J gene lost 9 bases, with 15 bases spanning the gap. The CDR3 loop spans 16 amino acids. The CDR3 spells CASSQSPDTGPSPLHF. The DNA of the CDR3 is TGCGCCAGCAGTCAATCCCCGGACACAGGGCCTTCACCCCTCCACTTT.